This T cell receptor beta chain was sequenced during a study of blood T cell repertoires in COVID-19 (dated by TCRdb to the early 2020s). Turning to the overall study: The collaborator samples originated in the United States, Italy and Spain and spanned the acute and convalescent phases of COVID-19. Samples were obtained from the ongoing ImmuneRACE study (first 160 participants) and from over 1,000 subjects provided by 6 global collaborators. Nearly every sample came with metadata listing a de-identified subject ID, COVID-19 status, age in years and sex. Subjects who had been exposed to COVID-19, were actively infected with it, or had recovered from it provided the deeply sampled blood TCRbeta repertoires that made up the dataset. The material from the prospective study consisted of cDNA or gDNA derived from T cells, B-cell-depleted T cells, or PBMCs. HLA class I and class II types, where available, came from metadata supplied by the sample provider rather than from assay-based typing. The repertoires were released in a freely available public database meant as a resource for research on the immune response to SARS-CoV-2.

What the work shows at the level of the full study, not this receptor alone: Clinical and demographic metadata were provided uncurated, with the amount varying by source and participant.

TCRbeta CDR3 regions were amplified from genomic DNA by means of the immunoSEQ Assay, a bias-controlled multiplex PCR. In the original analysis: Nucleated cell counts per sample were estimated from amplification of reference gene primers within the assay. To quantify the absolute abundance of each unique TCRbeta CDR3 rearrangement, sequence reads were collapsed and filtered. For each sample, productive Simpson clonality was calculated by taking the square root of Simpson's diversity index across productive rearrangements. Drawn from immuneACCESS, this table holds only the in-frame rearrangements with V and J called that TCRdb kept. Clones are partly lost; checked studies trace under half to an unresolved V gene and leave the rest unexplained. That table is the source of V, J and clone size, and D and trimming were worked out from the DNA. This sample comprises more than 300,000 clones, more than 80% of them detected only once. In total, the top ten clones hold under 8% of the sample.

Another Seattle source contributed samples from volunteer blood donors who had recovered from COVID-19. Whole blood was collected in K2EDTA tubes by collaborating institutions according to the institutions' own protocols. For TCRbeta analysis, collaborator samples were shipped as frozen whole blood, as isolated PBMCs, or as DNA extracted from either sample type. This clone has only one observation. Its antigen has not been determined. Base-call qualities are not available, and no considerably larger clone is one nucleotide away. The germline ends are 18 bases apart after V is trimmed by 0 bases and J by 0 bases. From the cysteine through the phenylalanine, the CDR3 covers 18 amino acids. The CDR3 DNA has 54 bases and is translated from base 1. CDR1 is given as SGDLS and CDR2 as YYNGEE, both from the germline V gene.

This receptor chain uses TRBV9 and TRBJ1-1; the D region possibly corresponds to TRBD1 (6 bases align). This TCR was sampled from a man in his late teens or twenties who had recovered from COVID-19. Specimen: peripheral blood. The CDR3 protein is CASSVEGGTANLNTEAFF. The nucleotide sequence is given as TGTGCCAGCAGCGTAGAGGGGGGGACGGCGAACTTGAACACTGAAGCTTTCTTT. The CDR3 plus the reference TRBV9 and TRBJ1-1 genes for the other parts give the full variable domain: DSGVTQTPKHLITATGQRVTLRCSPRSGDLSVYWYQQSLDQGLQFLIQYYNGEERAKGNILERFSAQQFPDLHSELNLSSLELGDSALYFCASSVEGGTANLNTEAFFGQGTRLTVV.